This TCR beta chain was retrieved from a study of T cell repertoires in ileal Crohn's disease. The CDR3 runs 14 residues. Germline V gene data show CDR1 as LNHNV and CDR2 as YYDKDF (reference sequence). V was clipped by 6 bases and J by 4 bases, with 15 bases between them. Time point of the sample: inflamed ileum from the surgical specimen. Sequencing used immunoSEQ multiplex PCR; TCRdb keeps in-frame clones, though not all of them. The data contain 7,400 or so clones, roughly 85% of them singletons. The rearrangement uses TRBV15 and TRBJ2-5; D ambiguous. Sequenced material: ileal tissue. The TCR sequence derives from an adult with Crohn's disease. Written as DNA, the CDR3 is TGTGCCACCAGGCTTCAGGTTGGTGGAGAGACCCAGTACTTC. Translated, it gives CATRLQVGGETQYF. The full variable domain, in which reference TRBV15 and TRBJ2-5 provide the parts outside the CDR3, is DAMVIQNPRYQVTQFGKPVTLSCSQTLNHNVMYWYQQKSSQAPKLLFHYYDKDFNNEADTPDNFQSRRPNTSFCFLDIRSPGLGDTAMYLCATRLQVGGETQYFGPGTRLLVL.